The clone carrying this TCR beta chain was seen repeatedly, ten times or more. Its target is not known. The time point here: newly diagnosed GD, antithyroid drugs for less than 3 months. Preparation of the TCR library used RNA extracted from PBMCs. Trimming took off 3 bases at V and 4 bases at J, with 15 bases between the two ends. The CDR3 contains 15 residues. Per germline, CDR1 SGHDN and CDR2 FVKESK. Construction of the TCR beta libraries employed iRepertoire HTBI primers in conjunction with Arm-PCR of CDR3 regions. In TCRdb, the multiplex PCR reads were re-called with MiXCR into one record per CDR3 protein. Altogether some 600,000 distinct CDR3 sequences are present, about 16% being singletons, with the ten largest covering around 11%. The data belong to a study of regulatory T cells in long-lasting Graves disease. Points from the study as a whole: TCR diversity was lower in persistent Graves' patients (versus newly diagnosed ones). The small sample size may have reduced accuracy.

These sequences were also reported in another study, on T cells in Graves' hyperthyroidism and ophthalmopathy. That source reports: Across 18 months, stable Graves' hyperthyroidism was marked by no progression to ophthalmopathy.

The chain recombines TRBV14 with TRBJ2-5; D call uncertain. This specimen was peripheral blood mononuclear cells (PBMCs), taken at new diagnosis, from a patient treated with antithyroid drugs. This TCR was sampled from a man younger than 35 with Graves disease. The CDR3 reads CASSQGGSTRETQYF. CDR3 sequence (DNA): TGTGCCAGCAGCCAGGGTGGATCCACTCGAGAGACCCAGTACTTC.